The 4 T cell receptor beta chains in this list originate from one sample, sequenced in a study of shared clonotypes between healthy human individuals. The repertoire was sequenced with immunoSEQ multiplex PCR; TCRdb's copy has only in-frame clones and lacks some. The sample includes around 1.9 million clones, roughly 95% of them seen just once. Terminally differentiated effector memory CD45RA+ cells were excluded by CCR7 positive selection of CD45RO-negative cells. The source material was naive CD8+ T cells from PBMCs. Every receptor here comes from a man between 18 and 35 years old in good health. Some clones in this sample may be carry-over from other donors' samples.

Remarks on this clone: Other DNA sequences in the same sample also yield this CDR3. The V call is TRBV19, the J call TRBJ2-7; 8 bases are shared with TRBD1. This CDR3 has 14 residues. V dropped 6 bases and J dropped 2; count of bases not matched to a gene: 6. Looked up from germline, CDR1 is LNHDA and CDR2 is SQIVND (reference sequence). Here the CDR3 DNA reads TGTGCCAGTAGCTACCAGGGGGCCCCCTACGAGCAGTACTTC. It yields the protein CASSYQGAPYEQYF.

This sequence joins TRBV4-2 and TRBJ1-1; D gene ambiguous. This CDR3 contains 12 residues. Trimming pared 6 bases from V and 0 bases from J, leaving 5 bases between. CDR1 is LGHNA and CDR2 is YNFKEQ in the germline V gene. The CDR3 is CASRSMNTEAFF. In nucleotides, the CDR3 is TGTGCCAGCAGGTCTATGAACACTGAAGCTTTCTTT.

J is TRBJ1-3 and V is TRBV27, with D maybe TRBD1 (5 bases). CDR1 and CDR2 (germline): MNHEY, SMNVEV (reference sequence). V lost 2 bases, J lost 7 bases, and 12 bases lay in between. The CDR3 extends over 14 amino acids. The CDR3, as DNA: TGTGCCAGCAGTTTAGTGGCAGGGTGGAACACCATATATTTT. Protein product: CASSLVAGWNTIYF.

J is TRBJ2-2 and V is TRBV28; maybe TRBD2 (5 bases). Trimming took 5 bases from V and 8 from J, leaving 12 bases between them. Per the germline V gene, CDR1 is MDHEN and CDR2 is SYDVKM. The CDR3 runs 13 residues. CDR3 DNA sequence: TGTGCCAGCAGTCAAGGTGGACTGGGGGAGCTGTTTTTT. Translation gives CASSQGGLGELFF. The full variable domain, completed using reference TRBV28 and TRBJ2-2, is DVKVTQSSRYLVKRTGEKVFLECVQDMDHENMFWYRQDPGLGLRLIYFSYDVKMKEKGDIPEGYSVSREKKERFSLILESASTNQTSMYLCASSQGGLGELFFGEGSRLTVL.